This TCR beta chain emerged from a study of CD8+ T cells in alopecia areata. Whole-study findings and limits: More clonal than normal scalp was lesional scalp, particularly alopecia totalis/universalis.

Remarks on this clone: As yet, its antigen is unknown.

Peripheral blood and lesional scalp punch biopsies were taken from alopecia areata patients. PBMCs yielded sorted CD4+ and CD8+ T cells. TCR sequencing used cDNA made by reverse transcription of extracted RNA. Libraries were prepared by immunoSEQ multiplex PCR; TCRdb keeps only in-frame clonotypes and omits some of them. In the table there are over 50,000 clones, about 44% of which are singletons. This CDR3 contains 12 residues. Germline loops: CDR1 MNHEY, CDR2 SMNVEV (reference sequence). Trimming shortened V by 1 base and J by 6 bases, and 7 bases separated the two germline ends. The receptor's source is a human donor with alopecia areata. This chain uses TRBV27 with TRBJ2-7, with D possibly matching TRBD2 (6 bases). Sequenced material: CD8+ T cells sorted from blood, taken at week 0. CDR3 sequence reads: CASSLLGGEQYF. DNA for the CDR3: TGTGCCAGCAGTTTATTGGGGGGCGAGCAGTACTTC.